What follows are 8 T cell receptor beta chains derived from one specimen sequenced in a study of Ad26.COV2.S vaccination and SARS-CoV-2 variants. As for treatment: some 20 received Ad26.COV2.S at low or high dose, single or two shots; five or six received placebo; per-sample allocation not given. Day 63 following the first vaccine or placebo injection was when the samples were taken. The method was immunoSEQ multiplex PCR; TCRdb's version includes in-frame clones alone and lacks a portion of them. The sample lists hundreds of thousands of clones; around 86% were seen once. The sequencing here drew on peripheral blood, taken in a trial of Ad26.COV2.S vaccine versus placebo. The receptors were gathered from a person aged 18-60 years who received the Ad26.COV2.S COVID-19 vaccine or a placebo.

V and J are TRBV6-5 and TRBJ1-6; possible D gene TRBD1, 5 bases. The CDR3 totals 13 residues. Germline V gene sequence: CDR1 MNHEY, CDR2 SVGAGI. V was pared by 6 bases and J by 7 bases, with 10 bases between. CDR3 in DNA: TGTGCCAGCAGCAGCAGGGCAAATTCACCCCTCCACTTT. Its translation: CASSSRANSPLHF.

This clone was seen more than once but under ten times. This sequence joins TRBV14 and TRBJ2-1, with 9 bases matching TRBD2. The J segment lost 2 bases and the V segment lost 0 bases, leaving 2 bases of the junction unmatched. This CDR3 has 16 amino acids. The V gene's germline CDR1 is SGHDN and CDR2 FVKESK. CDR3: CASSQEASGTYNEQFF. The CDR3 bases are TGTGCCAGCAGCCAAGAGGCTAGCGGGACCTACAATGAGCAGTTCTTC.

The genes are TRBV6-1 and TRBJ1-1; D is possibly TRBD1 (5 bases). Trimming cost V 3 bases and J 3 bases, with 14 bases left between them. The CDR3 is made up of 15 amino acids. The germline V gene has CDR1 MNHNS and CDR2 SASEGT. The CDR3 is CASSDAAWGDTEAFF. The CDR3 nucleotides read TGTGCCAGCAGTGATGCAGCGTGGGGCGACACTGAAGCTTTCTTT.

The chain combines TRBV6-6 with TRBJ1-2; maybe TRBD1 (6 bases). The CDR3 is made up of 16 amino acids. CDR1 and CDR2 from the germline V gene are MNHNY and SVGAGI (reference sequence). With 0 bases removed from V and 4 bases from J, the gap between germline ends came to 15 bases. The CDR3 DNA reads TGTGCCAGCAGTTACTCCAAACTCGAGGGGGGCTATGGCTACACCTTC. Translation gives CASSYSKLEGGYGYTF.

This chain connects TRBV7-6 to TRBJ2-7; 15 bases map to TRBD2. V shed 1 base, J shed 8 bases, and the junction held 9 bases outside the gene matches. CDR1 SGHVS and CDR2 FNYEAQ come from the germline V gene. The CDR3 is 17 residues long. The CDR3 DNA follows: TGTGCCAGCAGCTTAGTGACGCCGGGACTAGCGGGGGGCCAGCAGTACTTC. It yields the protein CASSLVTPGLAGGQQYF.

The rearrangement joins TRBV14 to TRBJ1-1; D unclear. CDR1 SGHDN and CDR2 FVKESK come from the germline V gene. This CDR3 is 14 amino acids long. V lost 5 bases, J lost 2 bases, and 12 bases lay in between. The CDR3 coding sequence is TGTGCCAGCAGCAAATCGACCGATAACACTGAAGCTTTCTTT. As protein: CASSKSTDNTEAFF.

In DNA, the CDR3 is TGTGCCAGCACCACGATTAGGGTTACCGGGGAGCTGTTTTTT. It translates to CASTTIRVTGELFF. V usage is TRBV6-5 and J usage is TRBJ2-2; D is uncertain. Germline loops: CDR1 MNHEY, CDR2 SVGAGI. With 7 bases removed from V and 5 bases from J, the gap between germline ends came to 14 bases. The CDR3 runs 14 residues.

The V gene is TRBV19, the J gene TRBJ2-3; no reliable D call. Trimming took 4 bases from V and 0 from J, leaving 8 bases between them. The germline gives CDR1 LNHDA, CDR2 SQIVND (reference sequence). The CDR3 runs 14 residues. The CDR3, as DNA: TGTGCCAGTAGTACCGAAACTAGCACAGATACGCAGTATTTT. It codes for CASSTETSTDTQYF.